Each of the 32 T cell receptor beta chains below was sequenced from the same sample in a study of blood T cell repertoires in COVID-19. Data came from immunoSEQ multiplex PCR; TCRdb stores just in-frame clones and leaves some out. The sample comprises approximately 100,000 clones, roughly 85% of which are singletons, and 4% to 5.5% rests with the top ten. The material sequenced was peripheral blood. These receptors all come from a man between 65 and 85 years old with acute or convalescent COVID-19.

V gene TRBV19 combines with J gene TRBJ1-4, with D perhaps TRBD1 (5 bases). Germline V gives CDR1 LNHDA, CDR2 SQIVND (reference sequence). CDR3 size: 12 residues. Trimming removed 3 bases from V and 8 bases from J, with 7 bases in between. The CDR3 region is CASSIGGEKLFF. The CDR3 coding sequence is TGTGCCAGTAGTATTGGGGGGGAAAAACTGTTTTTT. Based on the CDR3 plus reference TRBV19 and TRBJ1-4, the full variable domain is DGGITQSPKYLFRKEGQNVTLSCEQNLNHDAMYWYRQDPGQGLRLIYYSQIVNDFQKGDIAEGYSVSREKKESFPLTVTSAQKNPTAFYLCASSIGGEKLFFGSGTQLSVL.

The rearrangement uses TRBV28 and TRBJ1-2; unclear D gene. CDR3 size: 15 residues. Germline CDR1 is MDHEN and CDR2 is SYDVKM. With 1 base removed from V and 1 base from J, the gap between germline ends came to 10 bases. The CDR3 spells CASSLSEVFNYGYTF. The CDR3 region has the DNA TGTGCCAGCAGTTTATCGGAGGTGTTTAACTATGGCTACACCTTC.

CDR3 sequence: CASIQGARDNEQFF. The DNA of the CDR3 is TGTGCCAGTATCCAGGGGGCGCGGGACAATGAGCAGTTCTTC. The rearrangement uses TRBV28 and TRBJ2-1, with 8 bases fitting TRBD1. The junction had 9 bases not matched to a gene; V was cut back by 9 bases and J by 5 bases. The CDR3 loop spans 14 amino acids. Looked up from germline, CDR1 is MDHEN and CDR2 is SYDVKM. Full variable domain (remainder filled in from reference TRBV28 and TRBJ2-1): DVKVTQSSRYLVKRTGEKVFLECVQDMDHENMFWYRQDPGLGLRLIYFSYDVKMKEKGDIPEGYSVSREKKERFSLILESASTNQTSMYLCASIQGARDNEQFFGPGTRLTVL.

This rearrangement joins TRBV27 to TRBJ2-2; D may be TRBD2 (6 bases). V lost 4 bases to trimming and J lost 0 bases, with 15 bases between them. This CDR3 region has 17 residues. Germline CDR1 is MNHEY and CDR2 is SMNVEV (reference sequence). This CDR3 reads CASSSEFLATNTGELFF. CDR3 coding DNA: TGTGCCAGCAGTTCCGAATTCCTAGCGACGAACACCGGGGAGCTGTTTTTT.

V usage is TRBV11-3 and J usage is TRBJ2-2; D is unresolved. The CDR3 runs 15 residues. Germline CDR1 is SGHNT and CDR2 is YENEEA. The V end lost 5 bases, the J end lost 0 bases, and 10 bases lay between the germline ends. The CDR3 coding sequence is TGTGCCAGCAGCCTCCAGTTCCCGAACACCGGGGAGCTGTTTTTT. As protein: CASSLQFPNTGELFF.

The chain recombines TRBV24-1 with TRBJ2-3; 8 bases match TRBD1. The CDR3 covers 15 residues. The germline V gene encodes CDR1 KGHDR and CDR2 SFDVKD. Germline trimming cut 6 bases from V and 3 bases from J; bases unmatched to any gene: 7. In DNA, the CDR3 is TGTGCCACCAGTCACTCAGGGGGCCAGACAGATACGCAGTATTTT. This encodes CATSHSGGQTDTQYF.

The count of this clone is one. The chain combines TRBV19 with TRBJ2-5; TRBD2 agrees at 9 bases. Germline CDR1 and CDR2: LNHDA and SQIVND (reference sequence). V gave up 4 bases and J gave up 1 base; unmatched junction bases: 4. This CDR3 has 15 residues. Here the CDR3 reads CASSTSSGAQETQYF. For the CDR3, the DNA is TGTGCCAGTAGTACATCTAGCGGGGCCCAAGAGACCCAGTACTTC.

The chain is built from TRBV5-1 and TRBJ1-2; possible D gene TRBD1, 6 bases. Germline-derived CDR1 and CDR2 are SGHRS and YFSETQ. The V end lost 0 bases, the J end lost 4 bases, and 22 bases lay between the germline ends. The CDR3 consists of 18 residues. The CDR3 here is CASSLGGGQPPPGYGYTF. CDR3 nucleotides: TGCGCCAGCAGCTTGGGTGGGGGCCAGCCCCCCCCGGGCTATGGCTACACCTTC.

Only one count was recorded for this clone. In DNA form, the CDR3 reads TGCGCCAGCAGCCAAGCCGGACAGGGGTACTCTGGCTACACCTTC. Translated: CASSQAGQGYSGYTF. The J gene is TRBJ1-2, the V gene TRBV4-1; 9 bases are a match to TRBD1. Germline V gene sequence: CDR1 MGHRA, CDR2 YSYEKL. This CDR3 is built from 15 residues. The junction had 7 bases not matched to a gene; V was cut back by 1 base and J by 7 bases.

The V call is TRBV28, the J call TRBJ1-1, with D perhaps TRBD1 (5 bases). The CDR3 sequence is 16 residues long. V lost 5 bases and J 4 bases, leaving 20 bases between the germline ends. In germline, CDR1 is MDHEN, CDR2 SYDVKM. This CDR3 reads CASSTTSAGEGTEAFF. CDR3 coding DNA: TGTGCCAGCAGTACTACCTCGGCGGGGGAGGGCACTGAAGCTTTCTTT.

The CDR3 loop reads CASSHRGLYGYTF. The CDR3 DNA reads TGTGCCAGCAGCCACAGGGGGCTCTATGGCTACACCTTC. This rearrangement joins TRBV7-8 to TRBJ1-2; 9 positions match TRBD1. Germline V lookup: CDR1 SGHVS, CDR2 FQNEAQ. After removal of 5 bases from V and 4 bases from J, the junction contained 2 bases not matched to a gene. This CDR3 region has 13 residues.

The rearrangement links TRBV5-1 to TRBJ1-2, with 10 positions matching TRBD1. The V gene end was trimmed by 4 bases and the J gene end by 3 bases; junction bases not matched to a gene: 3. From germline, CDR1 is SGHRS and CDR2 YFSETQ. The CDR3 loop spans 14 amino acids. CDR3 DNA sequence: TGCGCCAGCAGCGAGGGACAGGGGTACTATGGCTACACCTTC. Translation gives CASSEGQGYYGYTF.

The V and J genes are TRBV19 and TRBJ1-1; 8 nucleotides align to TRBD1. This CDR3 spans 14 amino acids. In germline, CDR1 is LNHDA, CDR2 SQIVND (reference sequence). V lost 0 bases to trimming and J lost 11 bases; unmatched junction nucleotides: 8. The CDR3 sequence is CASSIDLQGAPAFF. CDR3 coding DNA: TGTGCCAGTAGTATAGACCTGCAGGGGGCGCCGGCTTTCTTT.

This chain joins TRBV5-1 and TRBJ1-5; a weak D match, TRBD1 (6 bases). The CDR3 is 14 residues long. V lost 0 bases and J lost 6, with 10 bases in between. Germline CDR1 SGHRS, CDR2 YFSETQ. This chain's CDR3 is CASSLGAGAQPQHF. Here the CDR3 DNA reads TGCGCCAGCAGCTTGGGGGCAGGGGCTCAGCCCCAGCATTTT.

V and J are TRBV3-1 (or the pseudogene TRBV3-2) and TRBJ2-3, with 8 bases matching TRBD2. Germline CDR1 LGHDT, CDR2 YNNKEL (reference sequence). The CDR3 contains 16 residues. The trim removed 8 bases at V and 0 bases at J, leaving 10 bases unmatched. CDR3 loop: CASHLGSGASTDTQYF. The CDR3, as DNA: TGTGCCAGCCACCTTGGTAGCGGGGCTAGCACAGATACGCAGTATTTT.

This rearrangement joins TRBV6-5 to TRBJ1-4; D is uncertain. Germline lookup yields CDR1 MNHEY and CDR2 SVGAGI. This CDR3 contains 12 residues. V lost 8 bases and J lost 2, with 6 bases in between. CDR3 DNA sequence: TGTGCCAGCGGGCCCACTAATGAAAAACTGTTTTTT. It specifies CASGPTNEKLFF.

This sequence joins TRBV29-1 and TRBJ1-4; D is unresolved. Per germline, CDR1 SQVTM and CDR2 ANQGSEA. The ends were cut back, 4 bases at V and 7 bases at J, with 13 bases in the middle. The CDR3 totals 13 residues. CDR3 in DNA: TGCAGCGTTGGCGACTCTAGAGGTGAAAAACTGTTTTTT. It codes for CSVGDSRGEKLFF.

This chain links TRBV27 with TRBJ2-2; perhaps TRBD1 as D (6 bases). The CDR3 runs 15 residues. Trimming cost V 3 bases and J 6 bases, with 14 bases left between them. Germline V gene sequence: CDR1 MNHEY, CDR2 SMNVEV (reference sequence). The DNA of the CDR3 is TGTGCCAGCAGTTTGCAGGGGTTATCGGCCGGGGAGCTGTTTTTT. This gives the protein CASSLQGLSAGELFF.

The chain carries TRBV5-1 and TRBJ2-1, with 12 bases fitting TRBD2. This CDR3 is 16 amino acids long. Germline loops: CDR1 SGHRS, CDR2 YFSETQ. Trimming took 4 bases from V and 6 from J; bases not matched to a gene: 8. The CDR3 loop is CASSIGTSGLSNEQFF. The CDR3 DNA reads TGCGCCAGCAGCATCGGGACTAGCGGGCTGTCCAATGAGCAGTTCTTC.

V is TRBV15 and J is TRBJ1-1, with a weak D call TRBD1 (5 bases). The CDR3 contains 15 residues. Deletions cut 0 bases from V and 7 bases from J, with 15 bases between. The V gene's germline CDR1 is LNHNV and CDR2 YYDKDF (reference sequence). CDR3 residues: CATSRDVGGQGEAFF. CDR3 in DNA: TGTGCCACCAGCAGAGACGTCGGGGGTCAGGGTGAAGCTTTCTTT.

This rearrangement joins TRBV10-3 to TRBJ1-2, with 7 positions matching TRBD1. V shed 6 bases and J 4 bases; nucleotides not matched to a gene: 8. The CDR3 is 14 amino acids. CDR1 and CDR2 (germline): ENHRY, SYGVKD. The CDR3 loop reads CAIRSGEGAYGYTF. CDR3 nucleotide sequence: TGTGCCATCAGGAGTGGCGAGGGGGCCTATGGCTACACCTTC.

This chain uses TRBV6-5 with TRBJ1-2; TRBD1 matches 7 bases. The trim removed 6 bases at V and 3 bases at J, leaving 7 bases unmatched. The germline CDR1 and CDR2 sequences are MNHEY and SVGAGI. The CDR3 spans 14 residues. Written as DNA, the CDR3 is TGTGCCAGCAGCCTCGGGACAGCCTACTATGGCTACACCTTC. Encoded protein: CASSLGTAYYGYTF.

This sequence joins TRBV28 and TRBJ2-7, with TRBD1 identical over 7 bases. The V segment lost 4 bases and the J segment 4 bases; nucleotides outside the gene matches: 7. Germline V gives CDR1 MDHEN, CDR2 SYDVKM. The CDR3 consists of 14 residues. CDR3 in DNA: TGTGCCAGCAGTTCATACAGGGGCCCATACGAGCAGTACGTC. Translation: CASSSYRGPYEQYV.

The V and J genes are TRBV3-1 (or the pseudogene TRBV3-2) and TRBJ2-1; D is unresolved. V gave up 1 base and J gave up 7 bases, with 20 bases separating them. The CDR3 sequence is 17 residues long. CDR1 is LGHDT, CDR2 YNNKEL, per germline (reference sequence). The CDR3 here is CASSQVAASTPRNEQFF. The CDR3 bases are TGTGCCAGCAGCCAAGTTGCGGCGTCCACCCCAAGGAATGAGCAGTTCTTC.

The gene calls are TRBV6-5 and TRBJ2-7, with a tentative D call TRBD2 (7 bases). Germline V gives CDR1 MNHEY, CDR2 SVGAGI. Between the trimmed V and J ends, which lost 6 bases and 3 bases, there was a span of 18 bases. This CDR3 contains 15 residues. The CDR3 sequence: CASSPPGGANYEQYF. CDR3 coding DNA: TGTGCCAGCAGCCCCCCTGGGGGGGCAAACTACGAGCAGTACTTC.

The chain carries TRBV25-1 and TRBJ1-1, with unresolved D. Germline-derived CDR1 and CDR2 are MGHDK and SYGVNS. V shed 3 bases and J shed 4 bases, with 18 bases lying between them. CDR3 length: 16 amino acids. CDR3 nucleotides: TGTGCCAGCAGTGACCTCCGTCTGACGGCAGGCACTGAAGCTTTCTTT. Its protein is CASSDLRLTAGTEAFF.

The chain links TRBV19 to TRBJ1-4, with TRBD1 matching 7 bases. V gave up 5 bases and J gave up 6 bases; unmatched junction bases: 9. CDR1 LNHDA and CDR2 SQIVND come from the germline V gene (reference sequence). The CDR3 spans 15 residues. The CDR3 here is CASSPAGTVDEKLFF. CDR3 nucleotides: TGTGCCAGTAGTCCTGCCGGGACAGTGGATGAAAAACTGTTTTTT.

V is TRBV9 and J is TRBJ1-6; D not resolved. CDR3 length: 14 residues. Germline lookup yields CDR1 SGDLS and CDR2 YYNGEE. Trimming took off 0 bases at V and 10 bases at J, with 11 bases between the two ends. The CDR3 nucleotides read TGTGCCAGCAGCGTAGCGGCAGAAGCGTCACCCCTCCACTTT. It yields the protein CASSVAAEASPLHF. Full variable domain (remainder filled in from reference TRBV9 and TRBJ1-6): DSGVTQTPKHLITATGQRVTLRCSPRSGDLSVYWYQQSLDQGLQFLIQYYNGEERAKGNILERFSAQQFPDLHSELNLSSLELGDSALYFCASSVAAEASPLHFGNGTRLTVT.

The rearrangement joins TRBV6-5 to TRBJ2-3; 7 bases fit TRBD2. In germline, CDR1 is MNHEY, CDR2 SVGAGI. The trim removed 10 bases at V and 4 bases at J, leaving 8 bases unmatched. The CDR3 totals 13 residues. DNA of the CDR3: TGTGCCACCCTACGGGGGGAATCAGATACGCAGTATTTT. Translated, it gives CATLRGESDTQYF.

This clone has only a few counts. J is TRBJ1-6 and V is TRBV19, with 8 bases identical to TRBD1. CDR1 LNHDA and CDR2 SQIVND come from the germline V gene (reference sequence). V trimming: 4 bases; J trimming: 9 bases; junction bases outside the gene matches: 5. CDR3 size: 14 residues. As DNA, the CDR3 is TGTGCCAGTAGTAGAGACAGGGGCGGTTCACCCCTCCACTTT. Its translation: CASSRDRGGSPLHF.

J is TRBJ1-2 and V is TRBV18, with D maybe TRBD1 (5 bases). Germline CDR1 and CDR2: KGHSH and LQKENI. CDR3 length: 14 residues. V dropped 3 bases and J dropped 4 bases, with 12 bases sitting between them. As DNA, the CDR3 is TGTGCCAGCTCACCTCTTGACAGCCCCTATGGCTACACCTTC. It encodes CASSPLDSPYGYTF.

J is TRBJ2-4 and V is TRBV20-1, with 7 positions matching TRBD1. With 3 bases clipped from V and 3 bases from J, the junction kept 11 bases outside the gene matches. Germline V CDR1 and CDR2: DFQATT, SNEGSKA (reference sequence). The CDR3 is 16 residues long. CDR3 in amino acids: CSASYSGTVGKNIQYF. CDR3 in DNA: TGCAGTGCTAGTTATTCCGGGACAGTGGGCAAAAACATTCAGTACTTC.